This T cell receptor (beta chain) was identified in a study of monozygotic twins with cystic fibrosis. This CDR3 comprises 14 residues. V was clipped by 8 bases and J by 8 bases, with 21 bases between them. Per germline, CDR1 LNHDA and CDR2 SQIVND (reference sequence). Only in-frame clones appear in the TCRdb table, and some are missing; sequencing was by immunoSEQ multiplex PCR. The top ten hold 0.65% to 0.9% of the sample, which has 13,000 to 15,000 clones, around 87% seen once. The sequence was obtained from a boy aged 10-17 years with cystic fibrosis. The chain combines TRBV19 with TRBJ1-2; D gene uncertain. The sample consisted of blood. CDR3 protein: CASSSLNRAEGYTF. DNA of the CDR3: TGTGCCAGTTCTTCGCTGAATCGGGCGGAAGGCTACACCTTC. The entire variable domain, with the rest obtained from reference TRBV19 and TRBJ1-2, is as follows: DGGITQSPKYLFRKEGQNVTLSCEQNLNHDAMYWYRQDPGQGLRLIYYSQIVNDFQKGDIAEGYSVSREKKESFPLTVTSAQKNPTAFYLCASSSLNRAEGYTFGSGTRLTVV.